These 3 T cell receptor beta chains originate from one sample sequenced in a study of shared T cell receptors in the human thymus. Sequencing was performed with immunoSEQ multiplex PCR; in TCRdb, only in-frame clones are kept and a portion is missing. The table records 630,000 or so clones, roughly 86% of them present only once. These same records also appear under a second study, on human thymus T cells.

Sequenced: thymocytes. These receptor sequences come from a boy under two years old with a congenital heart defect.

This sequence joins TRBV5-1 and TRBJ1-4, with 7 positions matching TRBD1. After removal of 4 bases from V and 5 bases from J, the junction contained 8 bases not matched to a gene. The CDR3 has 15 residues. The germline V gene encodes CDR1 SGHRS and CDR2 YFSETQ. CDR3 region: CASSPWDSLNEKLFF. The DNA of the CDR3 is TGCGCCAGCAGCCCCTGGGACAGCTTAAATGAAAAACTGTTTTTT. Drawing the rest from reference TRBV5-1 and TRBJ1-4, the complete variable domain is KAGVTQTPRYLIKTRGQQVTLSCSPISGHRSVSWYQQTPGQGLQFLFEYFSETQRNKGNFPGRFSGRQFSNSRSEMNVSTLELGDSALYLCASSPWDSLNEKLFFGSGTQLSVL.

The V gene is TRBV5-5, the J gene TRBJ2-7; weak D call: TRBD1 (5 bases). Germline assignment: CDR1 SGHKS and CDR2 YYEKEE (reference sequence). There are 13 residues in the CDR3. V gave up 3 bases and J gave up 7 bases, with 14 bases separating them. In nucleotides, the CDR3 is TGTGCCAGCAGCTATCGACAGCTTCGAGAGCAGTACTTC. Protein sequence: CASSYRQLREQYF.

V and J are TRBV7-9 and TRBJ2-7; possible D gene TRBD2, 6 bases. This CDR3 spans 14 amino acids. Germline assignment: CDR1 SEHNR and CDR2 FQNEAQ (reference sequence). V was pared by 0 bases and J by 5 bases, with 11 bases between. DNA of the CDR3: TGTGCCAGCAGCTTAGCGGGGGGATGCGACGAGCAGTACTTC. This sequence encodes CASSLAGGCDEQYF.